This T cell receptor (beta chain) was identified in a study of shared clonotypes between healthy human individuals (dated by TCRdb to the early 2020s). Looking at the study overall: The cohort comprised two women and three men aged 18 to 49 years. Per donor, three plates each were used for CD4 naive and CD4 memory, two for CD8 naive, and one for CD8 memory. Each donor's leukapheresis produced roughly between about 0.8 and 10 billion PBMCs. The study deeply sequenced blood TCR repertoires of about five healthy adults to estimate repertoire size and the extent of clonotype sharing between individuals. Different laboratories and diverse techniques were used to prepare libraries and sequence TCR repertoires, to increase sequencing depth and limit assay-specific biases.

Findings and caveats that apply to the study as a whole: Naive subsets generally had larger estimated clonotype richness than memory subsets did. Pairwise subsampling led to the expectation that sequencing depth would affect the degree of clonotype sharing among donors. Sharing across several donors was observed for around 5% of naive CD4, under 4% of naive CD8, roughly 2.4% of memory CD4, and roughly 0.4% of memory CD8 clonotypes. Compared with non-shared clonotypes, clonotypes shared by all four sorted-subset donors had higher generation probabilities. The genetic and exposure-history diversity represented was limited by the small number of donors. Incomplete sequencing was indicated by rarefaction of sorted-subset datasets, despite the large sequencing depth. Only blood was sampled, and tissue TCR repertoires likely differ from those in blood.

Using the deep immunoSEQ assay, TCR CDR3 regions were amplified from genomic DNA by multiplex PCR. Extracted genomic DNA from each cell subset was spread evenly across all wells of several immunoSEQ 96-well plates, with each plate serving as a replicate. For sorted subsets, around 200 ng genomic DNA, equal to approximately 30,000 T cell genomes, was loaded into each replicate PCR. Purified libraries were measured with a Qubit 3.0 fluorometer, size-checked on a Bioanalyzer 2100, and measured again with the KAPA Library Quantification kit. A separate single-read 150-cycle Illumina NextSeq 550 flow cell was used to sequence each immunoSEQ 96-well plate. The source study handled its data this way. Because only junctional sequences without quality scores were contained in the immunoSEQ output, filtering matching that applied to full-length reads could not be performed. Sequences were annotated with PyIR, a Python wrapper for IgBLAST v1.9, using IMGT germline references to assign V/J genes and CDR3. Reads were removed for weak V/J assignments (E-value above 1e-6), missing CDR3, stop codons, out-of-frame junctions, or ambiguous translated residues. V3J clonotypes were defined as sequences sharing the same inferred V gene, J gene, and CDR3 amino acid sequence. Percentage overlap between repertoires was computed as shared unique clonotypes divided by the size of the smaller repertoire. Richness of each repertoire was evaluated using RTK rarefaction, the Chao1 estimator, and Recon v2.1 estimates of unobserved clonotypes. OLGA was used to compute generation probabilities for all TCRbeta clonotypes that the gDNA method yielded from a handful of donors. The clones in this table, taken by TCRdb from immuneACCESS, are in-frame only. Not every clone is retained; where verified, under half of the shortfall comes from an unresolved V gene, and the cause of the rest is unknown. V, J and clone size reflect that table, while D and trimming were determined from the DNA. This sample lists 600,000 or so clones; about 98% were detected once. The ten largest clones capture 0.3% of the sample.

A note on this clone: This receptor's antigen is unknown. No qualities accompany the bases; no much larger clone lies one base away. Other nucleotide sequences in the sample specify the same CDR3.

CD8 naive samples were CD45RO-negative cells positively selected for CCR7, giving a CD45RA+CCR7+ population that excluded TemRA cells. Healthy HIV-negative adults with no recently reported acute infections or vaccinations were included as donors. Every donor was a Caucasian adult living in Nashville, Tennessee, USA. Blood was collected by leukapheresis, and PBMCs were isolated by Ficoll-Histopaque density gradient centrifugation and then cryopreserved in liquid nitrogen vapor phase. Analytical flow cytometry was used to check the purity and quantity of each magnetically sorted T cell population. Each sorted fraction had its genomic DNA isolated and then quantified by UV absorbance on a Nanodrop 2000c. Taken from the germline V gene, the CDR1 and CDR2 loops are SGHVS and FNYEAQ. Trimming at the junction amounts to 0 bases on V and 4 bases on J, and the germline ends lie 10 bases apart. There are 14 amino acids in the CDR3, from cysteine to phenylalanine inclusive. Only the CDR3 DNA is retained, 42 bases long and in frame from the first base.

The origin of this receptor is a man aged 25-45 years in good health. Material for sequencing was naive CD8+ T cells sorted from blood. The cell subset or site label, read with the paper, signifies: CD45RA+CCR7+. Recombination joined TRBV7-6 with TRBJ2-7; there is no confident call for the D gene. The CDR3 amino acid sequence is: CASSLADEGYEQYF. Here is the DNA: TGTGCCAGCAGCTTAGCGGATGAAGGTTACGAGCAGTACTTC.